Below are 18 T cell receptor beta chains sequenced from a single sample in a study of T cell clones after liver transplantation. Clones were read by immunoSEQ multiplex PCR, and TCRdb kept only the in-frame ones, dropping some. This table has over 45,000 clones, approximately 71% appearing once. This specimen consisted of CD4+ T cells from blood, obtained around 54 months after liver transplant. These receptors were taken from a human patient who received a liver transplant. Among the T cells, some may be from the graft donor.

This sequence joins TRBV5-4 and TRBJ2-2; unclear D gene. Germline CDR1 is SGHNT and CDR2 is YYREEE (reference sequence). This CDR3 is 13 amino acids long. Trimming took 3 bases from V and 8 from J, leaving 11 bases between them. The CDR3 here is CASSYRGAGELFF. In DNA form, the CDR3 reads TGTGCCAGCAGCTATCGAGGCGCAGGGGAGCTGTTTTTT.

V usage is TRBV10-3 and J usage is TRBJ1-2; no clear D gene. Germline values: CDR1 ENHRY, CDR2 SYGVKD. The CDR3 consists of 13 residues. The ends were cut back, 2 bases at V and 8 bases at J, with 12 bases in the middle. The CDR3 here is CAISENLVEGYTF. CDR3 DNA sequence: TGTGCCATCAGTGAGAATTTGGTGGAGGGCTACACCTTC.

This clone was seen a handful of times. The rearrangement links TRBV6-5 to TRBJ2-7; D gene uncertain. The CDR3 has 13 amino acids. Germline loops: CDR1 MNHEY, CDR2 SVGAGI. Trimming took 6 bases from V and 7 from J, leaving 16 bases between them. The CDR3 nucleotides read TGTGCCAGCAGAACCAGGACCTTGGGGGAGCAGTACTTC. This gives the protein CASRTRTLGEQYF.

The table lists this clone with a few counts. V gene TRBV5-5 combines with J gene TRBJ1-1; D is ambiguous. CDR3 length: 12 amino acids. V shed 1 base and J shed 8 bases, with 9 bases lying between them. Germline assignment: CDR1 SGHKS and CDR2 YYEKEE (reference sequence). The CDR3 DNA reads TGTGCCAGCAGCTTGATGGGAGGGGAAGCTTTCTTT. It translates to CASSLMGGEAFF. Drawing the rest from reference TRBV5-5 and TRBJ1-1, the complete variable domain is DAGVTQSPTHLIKTRGQQVTLRCSPISGHKSVSWYQQVLGQGPQFIFQYYEKEERGRGNFPDRFSARQFPNYSSELNVNALLLGDSALYLCASSLMGGEAFFGQGTRLTVV.

CDR3 region: CASSLGGTAYQETQYF. The CDR3, as DNA: TGTGCCAGCAGCTTAGGCGGGACAGCGTACCAAGAGACCCAGTACTTC. V and J are TRBV7-6 and TRBJ2-5, with TRBD1 as a possible D gene (7 bases). Deletions cut 1 base from V and 0 bases from J, with 12 bases between. CDR3 length: 16 amino acids. Germline V lookup: CDR1 SGHVS, CDR2 FNYEAQ. The whole variable domain, filled in from reference TRBV7-6 and TRBJ2-5, reads GAGVSQSPRYKVTKRGQDVALRCDPISGHVSLYWYRQALGQGPEFLTYFNYEAQQDKSGLPNDRFSAERPEGSISTLTIQRTEQRDSAMYRCASSLGGTAYQETQYFGPGTRLLVL.

CDR3 DNA sequence: TGTGCCAGCAGCTCACAGGGCGGCACTGAAGCTTTCTTT. It codes for CASSSQGGTEAFF. The rearrangement joins TRBV7-9 to TRBJ1-1; weak D call: TRBD1 (6 bases). In germline, CDR1 is SEHNR, CDR2 FQNEAQ (reference sequence). Trimming cost V 4 bases and J 4 bases, with 10 bases left between them. The length of the CDR3 is 13 residues.

This clone has a handful of counts. The J gene is TRBJ2-5, the V gene TRBV19; perhaps TRBD1 as D (6 bases). V lost 4 bases and J 7 bases, leaving 16 bases between the germline ends. The length of the CDR3 is 14 residues. The germline V gene encodes CDR1 LNHDA and CDR2 SQIVND (reference sequence). For the CDR3, the DNA is TGTGCCAGTAGTACCCAGGACAGCCGGGGGACCCAGTACTTC. It codes for CASSTQDSRGTQYF.

The chain links TRBV18 to TRBJ2-7, with D tentatively TRBD1 (6 bases). CDR3 size: 13 residues. V lost 6 bases and J 6 bases, leaving 15 bases between the germline ends. Germline CDR1 reads KGHSH; CDR2 reads LQKENI. The CDR3 region is CASSYQGQGEQYF. The CDR3, as DNA: TGTGCCAGCTCCTACCAGGGGCAGGGCGAGCAGTACTTC.

The gene calls are TRBV5-1 and TRBJ2-3, with 12 bases lining up with TRBD2. Germline values: CDR1 SGHRS, CDR2 YFSETQ. Germline trimming cut 1 base from V and 5 bases from J; bases unmatched to any gene: 5. The CDR3 runs to 16 residues. The CDR3 coding sequence is TGCGCCAGCAGCTTGCTAGCGGGGGGGCCTGGAGATACGCAGTATTTT. Translating gives CASSLLAGGPGDTQYF.

The rearrangement links TRBV19 to TRBJ1-5; D remains unclear. V lost 1 base and J 0 bases, leaving 10 bases between the germline ends. CDR3 length: 16 residues. Germline V gene data show CDR1 as LNHDA and CDR2 as SQIVND (reference sequence). The CDR3 region is CASSIAAVDSNQPQHF. CDR3 nucleotides: TGTGCCAGTAGTATAGCGGCAGTCGATAGCAATCAGCCCCAGCATTTT.

This sequence joins TRBV27 and TRBJ2-1; D not resolved. V was cut by 4 bases and J by 9 bases, with 7 bases left in between. The germline gives CDR1 MNHEY, CDR2 SMNVEV (reference sequence). The CDR3 is 11 residues long. The CDR3 coding sequence is TGTGCCAGCAGTTCCCGGGTTGAGCAGTTCTTC. Translating gives CASSSRVEQFF.

V gene TRBV19 combines with J gene TRBJ1-6; D gene unclear. V was shortened by 5 bases and J by 7 bases, with 18 bases between the two germline ends. The CDR3 totals 16 residues. CDR1 and CDR2 (germline): LNHDA, SQIVND (reference sequence). The CDR3 sequence is CASSPRGHPLNSPLHF. In nucleotides, the CDR3 is TGTGCCAGTAGTCCCCGTGGGCATCCGTTGAATTCACCCCTCCACTTT.

CDR3 sequence reads: CASSNRGSGEQFF. The CDR3 DNA sequence: TGTGCCAGCAGCAACAGGGGAAGCGGTGAGCAGTTCTTC. V and J are TRBV14 and TRBJ2-1; TRBD1 agrees at 7 bases. Per the germline V gene, CDR1 is SGHDN and CDR2 is FVKESK. The junction had 7 bases not matched to a gene; V was cut back by 5 bases and J by 9 bases. This CDR3 is 13 amino acids long.

This chain joins TRBV7-2 and TRBJ2-2; 8 bases align to TRBD2. V trimming: 3 bases; J trimming: 6 bases; junction bases outside the gene matches: 12. Germline-derived CDR1 and CDR2 are SGHTA and FQGNSA. This CDR3 is built from 17 residues. As DNA, the CDR3 is TGTGCCAGCAGCTTTTCCGGGGGGGGGCGGGACGCCGGGGAGCTGTTTTTT. It specifies CASSFSGGGRDAGELFF.

The chain couples TRBV4-1 to TRBJ2-2, with D unresolved. The CDR3 extends over 19 amino acids. The germline V gene has CDR1 MGHRA and CDR2 YSYEKL. V lost 1 base, J lost 1 base, and 19 bases lay in between. The CDR3 DNA is TGCGCCAGCAGCCAAGGAAGGGCCCAGCAAGTAAGGAACACCGGGGAGCTGTTTTTT. Translation: CASSQGRAQQVRNTGELFF.

In this sample, this clone turned up once. V usage is TRBV6-1 and J usage is TRBJ1-2; a possible D gene is TRBD1 (5 bases). Germline V gives CDR1 MNHNS, CDR2 SASEGT. Trimming left V 5 bases short and J 4 bases short, with 14 bases between. The CDR3 totals 14 residues. CDR3 region: CASSFTQAFYGYTF. The CDR3 coding sequence is TGTGCCAGCAGTTTCACACAGGCCTTCTATGGCTACACCTTC.

This rearrangement joins TRBV28 to TRBJ1-1, with 12 bases matching TRBD1. Germline CDR1 MDHEN, CDR2 SYDVKM. Germline trimming cut 0 bases from V and 3 bases from J; bases unmatched to any gene: 2. CDR3 length: 16 residues. The CDR3 protein is CASSLWGQGAHTEAFF. Written as DNA, the CDR3 is TGTGCCAGCAGTTTATGGGGACAGGGGGCGCACACTGAAGCTTTCTTT.

This clone showed up just a few times. The chain employs TRBV28 and TRBJ2-5; TRBD2 matches 7 bases. This CDR3 is 15 amino acids long. Trimming removed 7 bases from V and 1 base from J; junction bases left unmatched: 9. Germline CDR1 is MDHEN and CDR2 is SYDVKM. The CDR3: CASISAGATQETQYF. DNA of the CDR3: TGTGCCAGCATTTCCGCGGGAGCTACCCAAGAGACCCAGTACTTC.